This T cell receptor (beta chain) was identified during a study of human T cells and chemical hapten exposure. The wider study: Slight volume differences across pooled libraries mainly accounted for varying per-sample TCR yields.

Findings and limits, study-wide: TCRs above 1 in 1000 frequency did not change with DPC sensitization.

Attachment of unique molecular identifiers to individual cDNA molecules was performed in the library. Per the original methods: The median was roughly 100,000 TCRs per sample, ranging roughly 23,224 to 690,600. Using its own MiXCR run on the RACE reads, TCRdb lists one record per CDR3 protein. TCRdb assigned the V and J calls; the authors' analysis was not used. The table includes about 37,000 distinct CDR3 sequences, 5.5% detected once. This clonotype was seen ten or more times. Its antigen is undetermined. Time point specified: healthy volunteer bleed at 6 weeks. The total RNA was obtained from whole blood that was not fractionated. Sequenced material: whole blood. The clonotype comes from a human donor in good health. Some clones in this sample may be carry-over from other donors' samples.

The CDR3 reads CASSQGSRHQNEKLFF. The CDR3, as DNA: TGTGCCAGCAGCCAAGGGTCCAGACACCAGAATGAAAAACTGTTTTTT. V usage is TRBV3-1 and J usage is TRBJ1-4; D is unclear. The germline V gene has CDR1 LGHDT and CDR2 YNNKEL (reference sequence). The germline V and J ends were trimmed by 1 base and 5 bases, with 14 bases remaining between them. The CDR3 contains 16 residues.